Reported below is one TCR beta chain. Its antigen remains unknown. It was across several immunoSEQ plates that each subset's genomic DNA was evenly split. It was around 220 ng DNA, approximately 30,000 T cell genomes, that sorted-subset replicate PCRs used. Clones were sequenced by immunoSEQ multiplex PCR, and TCRdb holds only the in-frame ones, with some missing. The sample contains about 1 million clones, about 74% of which appear only once. This sample was taken from a study of shared clonotypes between healthy human individuals. V was clipped by 1 base and J by 3 bases; unmatched bases: 9. Germline CDR1 is GTSNPN and CDR2 is SVGIG (reference sequence). The CDR3 runs 17 residues. CD4+ cells underwent separation, giving CD45RA+ naive and CD45RA-negative memory subsets. Study results and limitations: Of the naive CD4 clonotypes, approximately 5% were shared across several donors.

Input material: memory CD4+ T cells sorted from blood. Subset in this sample: CD45RA-negative fraction. The receptor was isolated from a man between 18 and 29 years old in good health. This chain uses TRBV30 with TRBJ1-6; 7 bases align to TRBD1. In nucleotides, the CDR3 is TGTGCCTGGAGTGCGCAACAGGGGTCGCGCTATAATTCACCCCTCCACTTT. This sequence encodes CAWSAQQGSRYNSPLHF. Variable domain in full (rest from reference TRBV30 and TRBJ1-6): SQTIHQWPATLVQPVGSPLSLECTVEGTSNPNLYWYRQAAGRGLQLLFYSVGIGQISSEVPQNLSASRPQDRQFILSSKKLLLSDSGFYLCAWSAQQGSRYNSPLHFGNGTRLTVT.